This T cell receptor beta chain stems from a study of beta chain features in type 1 diabetes. Broader study findings: Among all four CD4+ subsets, Type 1 diabetes patients had TCRB CDR3s that were moderately but significantly shorter. No resolution was reached here on whether HLA type influences TCRB rearrangement. For patients, the naive, central memory and Treg TCRB repertoires appeared more alike than for healthy donors.

Blood was drawn once from each donor into heparinised tubes. The draws averaged approximately 110 mL. Expressed TCRB transcripts were sequenced, since all the RNA that had been isolated was reverse transcribed. Sequencing was performed with immunoSEQ multiplex PCR; in TCRdb, only in-frame clones are kept and a portion is missing. The data contain about 410,000 clones, 14% of them seen just once; the ten biggest clones take up around 0.039%. Regarding this clone: Its antigen remains unidentified.

The germline V and J ends were trimmed by 2 bases and 7 bases, with 12 bases remaining between them. The CDR3 totals 15 residues. CDR1 is MGHDK, CDR2 SYGVNS, per germline. The receptor was isolated from a man aged 30-40 years in good health. This rearrangement joins TRBV25-1 to TRBJ1-6; D gene uncertain. Sample: naive CD4+ T cells from blood. Here the CDR3 DNA reads TGTGCCAGCAGTGAAGAACAGCCGCTCAATTCACCCCTCCACTTT. Translating gives CASSEEQPLNSPLHF.